This T cell receptor beta chain emerged from a study of T cell changes during pregnancy in multiple sclerosis. Germline V lookup: CDR1 GTSNPN, CDR2 SVGIG (reference sequence). There are 13 residues in the CDR3. Trimming removed 5 bases at V and 9 bases at J, with 14 bases between. Clones were read by immunoSEQ multiplex PCR, and TCRdb kept only the in-frame ones, dropping some. The sample contains over 35,000 clones, about 90% of which appear only once. This chain joins TRBV30 and TRBJ1-6; D possibly corresponds to TRBD1 (5 bases). Sequencing used CD4+ T cells from peripheral blood mononuclear cells, obtained after pregnancy. The TCR originated in a female donor with multiple sclerosis, enrolled in a pregnancy study. CDR3: CAWAGFSVSPLHF. The CDR3 DNA sequence: TGTGCCTGGGCAGGGTTCTCGGTTTCACCCCTCCACTTT.